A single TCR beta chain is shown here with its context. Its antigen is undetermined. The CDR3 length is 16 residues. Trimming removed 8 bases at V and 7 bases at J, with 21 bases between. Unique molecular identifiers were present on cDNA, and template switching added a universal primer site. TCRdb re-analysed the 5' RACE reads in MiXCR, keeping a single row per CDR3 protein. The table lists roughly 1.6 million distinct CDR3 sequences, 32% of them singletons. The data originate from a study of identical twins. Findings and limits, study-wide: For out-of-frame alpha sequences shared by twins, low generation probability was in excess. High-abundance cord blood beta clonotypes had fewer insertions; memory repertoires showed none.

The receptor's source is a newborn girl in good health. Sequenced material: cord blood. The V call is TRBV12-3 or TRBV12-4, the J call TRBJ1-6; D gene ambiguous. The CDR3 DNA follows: TGTGCCAGCCAGTTTCGGTTGGGAAATGACAATTCACCCCTCCACTTT. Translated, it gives CASQFRLGNDNSPLHF.